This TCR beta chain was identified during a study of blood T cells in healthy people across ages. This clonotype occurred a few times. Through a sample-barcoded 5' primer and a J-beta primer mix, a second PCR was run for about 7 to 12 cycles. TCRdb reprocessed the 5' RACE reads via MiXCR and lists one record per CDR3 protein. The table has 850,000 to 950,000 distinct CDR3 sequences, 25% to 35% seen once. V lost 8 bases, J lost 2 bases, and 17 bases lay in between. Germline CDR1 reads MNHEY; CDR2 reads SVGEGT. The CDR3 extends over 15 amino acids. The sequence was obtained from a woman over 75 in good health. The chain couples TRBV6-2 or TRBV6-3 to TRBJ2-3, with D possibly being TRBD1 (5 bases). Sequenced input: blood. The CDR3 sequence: CASGPTVRDTDTQYF. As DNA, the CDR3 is TGTGCCAGCGGACCGACAGTGAGAGACACAGATACGCAGTATTTT.